This T cell receptor beta chain was profiled in a study of PD-1 blockade in classical Hodgkin lymphoma. TCRdb's table, derived via immunoSEQ multiplex PCR, lists solely in-frame clones and lacks some. This sample yields 85,000 to 90,000 clones, of which roughly nine tenths are seen a single time; 2.5% to 3.5% belongs to the top ten. General observations from the study: With CD4+ cells, TCR diversity rose significantly by C4D1, but not with CD8+ cells.

Worth noting for this clone: The antigen is unknown.

Stated time point: cycle 4 day 1 (C4D1), after six to seven weeks of nivolumab. The patients all showed relapse after autologous stem cell transplantation, while their brentuximab vedotin exposure varied. V lost 1 base to trimming and J lost 4 bases, with 10 bases between them. Germline values: CDR1 GTSNPN, CDR2 SVGIG (reference sequence). The CDR3 length is 13 residues. The rearrangement uses TRBV30 and TRBJ1-1; D may be TRBD1 (6 bases). This specimen consisted of peripheral blood mononuclear cells (PBMCs), obtained before the fourth cycle of nivolumab. The receptor's source is a human donor with classical Hodgkin lymphoma. The CDR3 nucleotides are TGTGCCTGGAGTGGAGGGGGGACCACTGAAGCTTTCTTT. Its translation: CAWSGGGTTEAFF.